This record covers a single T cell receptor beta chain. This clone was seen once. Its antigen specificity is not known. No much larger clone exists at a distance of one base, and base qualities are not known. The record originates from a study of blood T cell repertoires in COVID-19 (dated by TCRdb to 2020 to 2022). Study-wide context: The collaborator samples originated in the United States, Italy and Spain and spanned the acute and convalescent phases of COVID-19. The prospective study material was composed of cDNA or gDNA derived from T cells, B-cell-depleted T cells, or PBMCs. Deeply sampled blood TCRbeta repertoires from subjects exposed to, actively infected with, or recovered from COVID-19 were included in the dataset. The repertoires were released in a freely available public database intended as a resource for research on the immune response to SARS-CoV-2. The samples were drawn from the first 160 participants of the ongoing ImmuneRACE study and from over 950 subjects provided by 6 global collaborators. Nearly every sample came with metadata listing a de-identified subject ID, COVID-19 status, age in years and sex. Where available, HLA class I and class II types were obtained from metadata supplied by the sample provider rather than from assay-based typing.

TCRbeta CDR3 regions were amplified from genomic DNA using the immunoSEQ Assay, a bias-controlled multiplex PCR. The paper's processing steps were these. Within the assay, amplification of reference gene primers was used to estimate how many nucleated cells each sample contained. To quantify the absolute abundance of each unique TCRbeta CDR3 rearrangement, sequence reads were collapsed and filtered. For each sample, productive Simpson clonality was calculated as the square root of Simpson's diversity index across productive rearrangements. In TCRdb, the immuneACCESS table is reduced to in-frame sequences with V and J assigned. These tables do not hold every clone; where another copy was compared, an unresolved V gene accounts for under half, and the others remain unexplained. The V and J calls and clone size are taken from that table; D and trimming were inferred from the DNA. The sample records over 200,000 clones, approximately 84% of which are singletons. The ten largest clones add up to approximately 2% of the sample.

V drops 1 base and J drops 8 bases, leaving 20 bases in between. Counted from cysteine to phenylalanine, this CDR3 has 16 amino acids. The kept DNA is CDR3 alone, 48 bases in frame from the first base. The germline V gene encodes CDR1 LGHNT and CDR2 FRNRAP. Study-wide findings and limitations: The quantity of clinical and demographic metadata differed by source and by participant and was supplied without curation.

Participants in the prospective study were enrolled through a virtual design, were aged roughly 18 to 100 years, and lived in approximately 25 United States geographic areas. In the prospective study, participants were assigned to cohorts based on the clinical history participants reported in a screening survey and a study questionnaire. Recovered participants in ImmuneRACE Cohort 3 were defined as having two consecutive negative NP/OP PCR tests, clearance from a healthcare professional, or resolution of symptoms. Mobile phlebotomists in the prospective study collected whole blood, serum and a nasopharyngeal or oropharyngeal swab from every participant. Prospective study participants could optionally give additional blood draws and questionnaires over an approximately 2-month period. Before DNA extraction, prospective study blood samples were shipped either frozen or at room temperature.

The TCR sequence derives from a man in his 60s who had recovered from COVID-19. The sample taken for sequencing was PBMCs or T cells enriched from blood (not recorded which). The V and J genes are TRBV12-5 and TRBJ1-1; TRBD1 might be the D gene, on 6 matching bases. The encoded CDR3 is CASGLATTGSGREAFF. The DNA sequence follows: TGTGCTAGTGGTTTGGCCACCACAGGGAGCGGACGGGAAGCTTTCTTT.